Sequencing of this T cell receptor beta chain was carried out in a study of CD8+ T cells in alopecia areata. After isolation, RNA underwent reverse transcription to generate cDNA as the sequencing template. Assay: immunoSEQ multiplex PCR; the TCRdb copy retains only in-frame clones and omits some. The repertoire holds over 150,000 clones, with around 50% as singletons. This CDR3 region has 15 residues. Trimming at V came to 6 bases and at J to 5 bases, leaving 12 bases not matched to a gene. CDR1 LNHDA and CDR2 SQIVND come from the germline V gene (reference sequence). General observations from the study: Affected scalp, especially in alopecia totalis/universalis, had a higher clonality than normal scalp did. Sequencing of scalp samples also captures resident alphabeta T cells of normal skin.

On this clone itself: What it recognizes is unknown.

Sequencing was performed on CD8+ T cells sorted from blood. The sequence derives from a human donor in good health. The chain carries TRBV19 and TRBJ1-2; TRBD1 matches 7 bases. The CDR3 DNA reads TGTGCCAGTAGCGAATCAGGGGGTAACTGGTATGGCTACACCTTC. Translation: CASSESGGNWYGYTF.